Listed below are T cell receptor beta chains from one sample, sequenced in a study of molecular identifiers for immune sequencing clone quantification. TCRdb passed the PCR reads through MiXCR, listing each CDR3 protein once. The data hold 300,000 to 400,000 distinct CDR3 sequences, with under 25% observed a single time. Sequencing was performed on naive CD8+ T cells from blood, with Jurkat cell RNA spiked in. These receptors were collected from a human donor in good health. Some libraries in this study had Jurkat cell RNA spiked in. CDR3s include the opening cysteine and the closing phenylalanine or tryptophan. A D gene is named only where the DNA matches it firmly. Rows may omit the clone size; those that give it use once, few, many or a size class.

.	TRBJ1-4	TRBV27	.	CASMSSFGATNEKLFF	TGTGCCAGCATGAGTTCGTTTGGGGCAACTAATGAAAAACTGTTTTTT
many	TRBJ2-6	TRBV5-1	.	CASSLSHYLASGANVLTF	TGCGCCAGCAGCCTAAGCCATTACCTTGCCTCTGGGGCCAACGTCCTGACTTTC
.	TRBJ2-1	TRBV29-1	.	CSVASWESTHNEQFF	TGCAGCGTTGCTTCGTGGGAGTCGACCCACAATGAGCAGTTCTTC
many	TRBJ2-3	TRBV4-2	.	CASSQVDYSDTQYF	TGTGCCAGCAGCCAAGTCGATTATTCGGATACGCAGTATTTT
many	TRBJ2-3	TRBV9	TRBD2	CASSVVAGRPDTQYF	TGTGCCAGCAGCGTAGTAGCGGGTCGCCCAGATACGCAGTATTTT
many	TRBJ2-7	TRBV4-1	.	CASSQEARGAYYEQYF	TGCGCCAGCAGCCAAGAGGCCAGAGGAGCCTACTACGAGCAGTACTTC
few	TRBJ2-3	TRBV6-6	.	CASATSSTDTQYF	TGTGCCAGCGCGACAAGTAGCACAGATACGCAGTATTTT
.	TRBJ1-1	TRBV18	.	CASSPPRTAEAFF	TGTGCCAGCTCACCACCCCGGACAGCTGAAGCTTTCTTT
many	TRBJ2-7	TRBV20-1	TRBD1	CSAKTGGLSYEQYF	TGCAGTGCCAAAACAGGGGGATTGTCCTACGAGCAGTACTTC
.	TRBJ2-7	TRBV11-2	.	CASSSIRAEQYF	TGTGCCAGCAGCTCAATCAGGGCCGAGCAGTACTTC
once	TRBJ2-3	TRBV12-5	TRBD2	CASGVGTSGSLDTQYF	TGTGCTAGTGGTGTGGGCACTAGCGGGAGTTTAGATACGCAGTATTTT